This TCR beta chain emerged from a study of T-cell reconstitution after alpha-beta-depleted transplantation in children. Study-level results: There were some patients whose high TCRbeta diversity at day 60 came from surviving recipient T cells and thymic progenitors.

This CDR3 has 16 amino acids. The germline gives CDR1 SEHNR, CDR2 FQNEAQ (reference sequence). The germline V and J ends were trimmed by 5 bases and 0 bases, with 15 bases remaining between them. Preparing the TCRbeta library involved the use of unique molecular identifiers. TCRdb processed the PCR reads anew with MiXCR; each CDR3 protein has one entry. This sample has about 110,000 distinct CDR3 sequences; 5% to 7% occur once, and the top ten carry less than 30%. This clonotype was seen repeatedly, ten times or more. Its specificity is not known. The chain is built from TRBV7-9 and TRBJ2-3; D is possibly TRBD1 (7 bases). The sequencing used PBMCs, mostly from graft donor cells, collected 360 days after TCRalphabeta/CD19-depleted stem cell transplant. The origin of this receptor is a male patient aged 2-15 years who had a stem cell transplant for acute lymphoblastic leukemia, so the T cells may come from the graft donor. The DNA for the CDR3 is TGTGCCAGCAGCCGCCGGGGGACAGCTAGCACAGATACGCAGTATTTT. Amino acid sequence: CASSRRGTASTDTQYF.